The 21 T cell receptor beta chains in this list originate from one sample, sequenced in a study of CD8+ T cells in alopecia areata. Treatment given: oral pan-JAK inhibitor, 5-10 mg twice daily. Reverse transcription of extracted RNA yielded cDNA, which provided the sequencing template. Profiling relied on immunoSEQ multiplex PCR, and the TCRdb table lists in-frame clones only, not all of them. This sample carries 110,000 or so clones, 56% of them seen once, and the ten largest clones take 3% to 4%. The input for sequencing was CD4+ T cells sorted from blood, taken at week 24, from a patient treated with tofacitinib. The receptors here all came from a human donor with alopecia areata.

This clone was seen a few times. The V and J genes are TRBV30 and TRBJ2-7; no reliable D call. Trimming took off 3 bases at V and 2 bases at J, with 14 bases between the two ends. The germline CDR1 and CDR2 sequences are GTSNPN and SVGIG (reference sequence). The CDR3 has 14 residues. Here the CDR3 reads CAWRGGLSAYEQYF. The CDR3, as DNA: TGTGCCTGGAGGGGTGGCCTATCGGCCTACGAGCAGTACTTC. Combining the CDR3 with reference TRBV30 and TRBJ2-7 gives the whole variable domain SQTIHQWPATLVQPVGSPLSLECTVEGTSNPNLYWYRQAAGRGLQLLFYSVGIGQISSEVPQNLSASRPQDRQFILSSKKLLLSDSGFYLCAWRGGLSAYEQYFGPGTRLTVT.

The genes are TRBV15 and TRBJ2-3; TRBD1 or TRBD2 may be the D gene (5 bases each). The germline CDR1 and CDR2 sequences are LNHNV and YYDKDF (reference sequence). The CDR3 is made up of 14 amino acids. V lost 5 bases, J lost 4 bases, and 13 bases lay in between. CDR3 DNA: TGTGCCACCAGCCGAGGGGTGGGAGCAGATACGCAGTATTTT. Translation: CATSRGVGADTQYF.

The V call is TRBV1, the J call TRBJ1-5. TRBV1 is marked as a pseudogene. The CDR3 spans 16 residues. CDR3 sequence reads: CTSSQEARDSNQPQHF. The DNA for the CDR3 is TGCACCAGCAGCCAAGAGGCCAGGGACAGCAATCAGCCCCAGCATTTT.

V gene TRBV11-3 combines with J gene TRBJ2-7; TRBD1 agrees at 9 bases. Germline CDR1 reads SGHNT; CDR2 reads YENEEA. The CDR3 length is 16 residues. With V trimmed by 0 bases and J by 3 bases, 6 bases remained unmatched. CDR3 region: CASSLEKTGGNYEQYF. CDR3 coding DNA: TGTGCCAGCAGCTTAGAGAAGACAGGGGGTAACTACGAGCAGTACTTC.

The CDR3 loop is CASTQYNEQFF. The CDR3, as DNA: TGTGCCAGCACCCAGTACAATGAGCAGTTCTTC. The chain couples TRBV7-9 to TRBJ2-1, with no clear D. The CDR3 has 11 residues. Germline loops: CDR1 SEHNR, CDR2 FQNEAQ (reference sequence). Trimming left V 7 bases short and J 4 bases short, with 5 bases between.

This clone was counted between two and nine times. CDR3 residues: CASSPGWPFQSDDQPQHF. The DNA of the CDR3 is TGTGCCAGCAGCCCCGGATGGCCCTTTCAGTCGGATGATCAGCCCCAGCATTTT. The chain links TRBV7-2 to TRBJ1-5; no definite D call. Germline loops: CDR1 SGHTA, CDR2 FQGNSA. The V gene lost 5 bases and the J gene lost 5 bases, with 25 bases spanning the gap. This CDR3 region has 18 residues. Based on the CDR3 plus reference TRBV7-2 and TRBJ1-5, the full variable domain is GAGVSQSPSNKVTEKGKDVELRCDPISGHTALYWYRQSLGQGLEFLIYFQGNSAPDKSGLPSDRFSAERTGGSVSTLTIQRTQQEDSAVYLCASSPGWPFQSDDQPQHFGDGTRLSIL.

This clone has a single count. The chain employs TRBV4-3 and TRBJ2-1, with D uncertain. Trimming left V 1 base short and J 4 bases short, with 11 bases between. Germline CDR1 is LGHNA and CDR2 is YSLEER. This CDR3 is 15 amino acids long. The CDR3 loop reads CASSQARNGYNEQFF. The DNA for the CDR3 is TGCGCCAGCAGCCAAGCTAGGAATGGATACAATGAGCAGTTCTTC.

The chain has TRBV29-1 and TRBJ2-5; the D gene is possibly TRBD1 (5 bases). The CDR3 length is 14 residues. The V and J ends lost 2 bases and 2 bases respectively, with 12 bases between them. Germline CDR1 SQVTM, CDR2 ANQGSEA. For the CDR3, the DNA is TGCAGCGTTGAATTGTACGCAGGGCAAGAGACCCAGTACTTC. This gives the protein CSVELYAGQETQYF.

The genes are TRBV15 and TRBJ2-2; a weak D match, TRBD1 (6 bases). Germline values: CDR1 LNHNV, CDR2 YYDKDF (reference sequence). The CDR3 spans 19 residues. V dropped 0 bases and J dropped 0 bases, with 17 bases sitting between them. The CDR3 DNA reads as TGTGCCACCAGCAGAGATGGGGGCAGGGCTTCCGCGAACACCGGGGAGCTGTTTTTT. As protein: CATSRDGGRASANTGELFF.

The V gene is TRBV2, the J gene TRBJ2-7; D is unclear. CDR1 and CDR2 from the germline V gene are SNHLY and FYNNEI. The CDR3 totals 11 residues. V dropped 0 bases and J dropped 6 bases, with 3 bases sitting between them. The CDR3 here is CASSEAAEQYF. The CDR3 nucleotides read TGTGCCAGCAGTGAAGCGGCCGAGCAGTACTTC.

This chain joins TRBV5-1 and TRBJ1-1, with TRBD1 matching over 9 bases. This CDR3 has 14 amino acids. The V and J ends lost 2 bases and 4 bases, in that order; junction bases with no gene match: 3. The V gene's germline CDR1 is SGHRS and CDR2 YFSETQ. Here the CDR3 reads CASSFPDRGTEAFF. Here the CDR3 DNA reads TGCGCCAGCAGCTTTCCGGACAGGGGCACTGAAGCTTTCTTT. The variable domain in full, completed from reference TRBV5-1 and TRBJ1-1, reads KAGVTQTPRYLIKTRGQQVTLSCSPISGHRSVSWYQQTPGQGLQFLFEYFSETQRNKGNFPGRFSGRQFSNSRSEMNVSTLELGDSALYLCASSFPDRGTEAFFGQGTRLTVV.

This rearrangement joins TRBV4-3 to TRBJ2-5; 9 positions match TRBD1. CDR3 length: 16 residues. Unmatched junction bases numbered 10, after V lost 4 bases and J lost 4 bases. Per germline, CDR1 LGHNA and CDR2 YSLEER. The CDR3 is CASSRDTGTGRETQYF. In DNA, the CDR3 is TGCGCCAGCAGCCGAGATACCGGGACAGGGCGAGAGACCCAGTACTTC.

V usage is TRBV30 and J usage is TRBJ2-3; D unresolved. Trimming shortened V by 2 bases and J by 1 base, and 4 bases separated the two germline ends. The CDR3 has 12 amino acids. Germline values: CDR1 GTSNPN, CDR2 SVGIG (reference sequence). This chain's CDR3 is CAWSYGTDTQYF. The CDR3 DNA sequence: TGTGCCTGGAGTTACGGCACAGATACGCAGTATTTT.

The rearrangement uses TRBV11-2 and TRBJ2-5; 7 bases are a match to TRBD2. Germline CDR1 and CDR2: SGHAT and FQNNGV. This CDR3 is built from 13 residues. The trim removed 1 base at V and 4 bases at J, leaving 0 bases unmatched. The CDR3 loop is CASSLAGGETQYF. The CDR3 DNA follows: TGTGCCAGCAGCTTAGCGGGAGGAGAGACCCAGTACTTC. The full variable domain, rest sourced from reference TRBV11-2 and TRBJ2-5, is EAGVAQSPRYKIIEKRQSVAFWCNPISGHATLYWYQQILGQGPKLLIQFQNNGVVDDSQLPKDRFSAERLKGVDSTLKIQPAKLEDSAVYLCASSLAGGETQYFGPGTRLLVL.

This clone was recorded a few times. Written as DNA, the CDR3 is TGTGCCAGCAGTCGGGACAGGACTAACTATGGCTACACCTTC. It encodes CASSRDRTNYGYTF. The chain has TRBV2 and TRBJ1-2; 8 positions match TRBD1. Germline V lookup: CDR1 SNHLY, CDR2 FYNNEI. The CDR3 totals 14 residues. Trimming cost V 5 bases and J 0 bases; bases outside gene matches: 2.

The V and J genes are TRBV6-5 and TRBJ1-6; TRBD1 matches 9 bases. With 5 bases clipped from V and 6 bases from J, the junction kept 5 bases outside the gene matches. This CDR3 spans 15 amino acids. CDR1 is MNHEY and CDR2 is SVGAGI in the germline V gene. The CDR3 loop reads CASSQGQGRNSPLHF. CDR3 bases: TGTGCCAGCAGTCAGGGACAGGGCCGTAATTCACCCCTCCACTTT.

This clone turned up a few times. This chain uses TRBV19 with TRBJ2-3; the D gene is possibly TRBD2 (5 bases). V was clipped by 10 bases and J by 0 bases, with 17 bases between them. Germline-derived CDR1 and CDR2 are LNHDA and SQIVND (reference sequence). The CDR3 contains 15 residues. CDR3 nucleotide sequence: TGTGCCACCAGCACTCGGGCGGGTAGCACAGATACGCAGTATTTT. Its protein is CATSTRAGSTDTQYF.

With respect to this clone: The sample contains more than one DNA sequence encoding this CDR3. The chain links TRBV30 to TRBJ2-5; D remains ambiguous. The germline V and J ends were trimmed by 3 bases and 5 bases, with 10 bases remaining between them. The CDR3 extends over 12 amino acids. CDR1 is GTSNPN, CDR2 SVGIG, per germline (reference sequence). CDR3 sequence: CAWRGNGETQYF. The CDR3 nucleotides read TGTGCCTGGAGAGGGAATGGGGAGACCCAGTACTTC.

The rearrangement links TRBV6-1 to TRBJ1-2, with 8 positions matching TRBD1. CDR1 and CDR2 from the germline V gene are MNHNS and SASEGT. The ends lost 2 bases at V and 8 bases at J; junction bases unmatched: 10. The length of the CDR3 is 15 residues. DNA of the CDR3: TGTGCCAGCAGTGAATTATGGGACAGGCTTCGGGGCTACACCTTC. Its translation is CASSELWDRLRGYTF.

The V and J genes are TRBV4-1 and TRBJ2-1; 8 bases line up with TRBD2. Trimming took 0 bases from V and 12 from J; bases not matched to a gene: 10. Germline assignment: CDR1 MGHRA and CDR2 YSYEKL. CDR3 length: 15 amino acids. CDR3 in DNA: TGCGCCAGCAGCCAAGATCGGGATCCCCGGGGGGGGCAGTTCTTC. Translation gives CASSQDRDPRGGQFF.

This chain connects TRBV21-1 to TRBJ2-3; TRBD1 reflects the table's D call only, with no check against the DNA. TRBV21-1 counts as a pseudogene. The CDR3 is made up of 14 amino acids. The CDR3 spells CASISRTGTDTQYF. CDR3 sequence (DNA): TGTGCCAGCATTTCCCGGACAGGCACAGATACGCAGTATTTT.